The clone carrying this TCR beta chain has a count of ten or more. Its matching antigen is unknown. These data are taken from a study of Graves' ophthalmopathy and Graves' hyperthyroidism. New diagnoses, under 2 months' duration, and ages 18 to 65 characterized the hyperthyroidism patients. Symptoms, serum thyroxine and TRAb, thyroid ultrasound, and orbital computed tomography formed the diagnostic basis. The authors amplified TCR beta CDR3 regions from RNA transcripts. HTBI-primed RT-PCR formed the first round, and a multiplex PCR formed the second. TCRdb recomputed calls from the multiplex PCR reads with MiXCR, one row per CDR3 protein. The table has hundreds of thousands of distinct CDR3 sequences, 20% to 25% seen once. General observations from the study: With approximately 88% sensitivity and roughly 77% specificity, a 13-signature model separated ophthalmopathy from stable hyperthyroidism. Most expanded clonotypes in thyroid above 0.001 frequency also showed up in blood.

Per the germline V gene, CDR1 is MNHEY and CDR2 is SVGAGI. The junction had 3 bases not matched to a gene; V was cut back by 2 bases and J by 4 bases. This CDR3 has 14 residues. This receptor was identified in a woman between 18 and 29 years old with stable Graves' hyperthyroidism. Some clones in this sample may be carry-over from other donors' samples. The rearrangement uses TRBV6-5 and TRBJ1-1, with 8 nucleotides matching TRBD1. The sample was peripheral blood. The CDR3 spells CASSYPGQGTEAFF. CDR3 bases: TGTGCCAGCAGTTACCCCGGACAGGGCACTGAAGCTTTCTTT.